This is a list of T cell receptor beta chains from one sample in a study of CD8 T cells in Susac syndrome. Via MiXCR, TCRdb re-called the immunoSEQ multiplex PCR reads, giving one row per CDR3 protein. The profile covers about 290,000 distinct CDR3 sequences, with about 89% appearing a single time and 0.18% taken by the ten largest. Material: CD8+ T cells from PBMCs. These receptors all stem from a human donor with multiple sclerosis. CDR3s include the opening cysteine and the closing phenylalanine or tryptophan. The order of the fields is V gene, J gene, D gene, clone size, CDR3 length, CDR3 protein, CDR3 DNA. D genes are given only for firm matches. Some rows mark clone size as missing; the rest say once, few, many or name a class of expanded clone.

V gene: TRBV14
J gene: TRBJ2-7
D gene: .
clone size: .
CDR3 length: 13
CDR3 protein: CASSDTVSGEQYF
CDR3 DNA: TGTGCCAGCAGCGATACAGTGTCGGGGGAGCAGTACTTC

V gene: TRBV11-2
J gene: TRBJ2-3
D gene: .
clone size: .
CDR3 length: 14
CDR3 protein: CASSLDMGADTQYF
CDR3 DNA: TGTGCCAGCAGCTTAGATATGGGGGCAGATACGCAGTATTTT

V gene: TRBV28
J gene: TRBJ2-1
D gene: .
clone size: once
CDR3 length: 12
CDR3 protein: CATTPYYNEQFF
CDR3 DNA: TGTGCCACCACGCCCTACTACAATGAGCAGTTCTTC

V gene: TRBV7-9
J gene: TRBJ2-1
D gene: TRBD2
clone size: .
CDR3 length: 13
CDR3 protein: CASSPTSGNEQFF
CDR3 DNA: TGTGCCAGCAGCCCTACTAGCGGAAATGAGCAGTTCTTC

V gene: TRBV21-1
J gene: TRBJ2-7
D gene: .
clone size: .
CDR3 length: 12
CDR3 protein: CANLDRAYEQYF
CDR3 DNA: TGTGCCAACTTGGACAGGGCCTACGAGCAGTACTTC

V gene: TRBV12-3/TRBV12-4
J gene: TRBJ1-2
D gene: .
clone size: .
CDR3 length: 16
CDR3 protein: CASSLSRRGHIYGYTF
CDR3 DNA: TGTGCCAGCAGTTTAAGTAGGAGGGGTCATATCTATGGCTACACCTTC

V gene: TRBV4-1
J gene: TRBJ1-5
D gene: .
clone size: few
CDR3 length: 15
CDR3 protein: CASSQGREGNQPQHF
CDR3 DNA: TGCGCCAGCAGCCAGGGCCGAGAGGGGAATCAGCCCCAGCATTTT

V gene: TRBV19
J gene: TRBJ1-5
D gene: .
clone size: .
CDR3 length: 15
CDR3 protein: CASSIRSGGDQPQHF
CDR3 DNA: TGTGCCAGTAGTATAAGAAGCGGTGGGGATCAGCCCCAGCATTTT

V gene: TRBV7-6
J gene: TRBJ2-4
D gene: .
clone size: few
CDR3 length: 15
CDR3 protein: CASSPEVTAKNIQYF
CDR3 DNA: TGTGCCAGCAGCCCTGAGGTTACGGCCAAAAACATTCAGTACTTC

V gene: TRBV12-3/TRBV12-4
J gene: TRBJ2-1
D gene: .
clone size: .
CDR3 length: 15
CDR3 protein: CASSLGGGIGNEQFF
CDR3 DNA: TGTGCCAGCAGTTTGGGGGGAGGCATCGGCAATGAGCAGTTCTTC

V gene: TRBV4-3
J gene: TRBJ1-2
D gene: .
clone size: .
CDR3 length: 15
CDR3 protein: CASSQGSGTPYGYTF
CDR3 DNA: TGCGCCAGCAGCCAAGGATCCGGGACACCTTATGGCTACACCTTC

V gene: TRBV12-3/TRBV12-4
J gene: TRBJ2-3
D gene: .
clone size: .
CDR3 length: 13
CDR3 protein: CASTQTRTDTQYF
CDR3 DNA: TGTGCCAGCACCCAGACCCGCACAGATACGCAGTATTTT

V gene: TRBV28
J gene: TRBJ2-5
D gene: .
clone size: .
CDR3 length: 12
CDR3 protein: CASSFSDQAQYF
CDR3 DNA: TGTGCCAGCAGTTTCTCCGACCAAGCCCAGTACTTC

V gene: TRBV14
J gene: TRBJ2-7
D gene: .
clone size: .
CDR3 length: 14
CDR3 protein: CASSNIQGYYEQYF
CDR3 DNA: TGTGCCAGCAGCAATATACAGGGCTACTACGAGCAGTACTTC

V gene: TRBV7-2
J gene: TRBJ2-5
D gene: TRBD2
clone size: .
CDR3 length: 16
CDR3 protein: CASRPGEREKQETQYF
CDR3 DNA: TGTGCCAGCAGGCCCGGGGAGCGGGAGAAACAAGAGACCCAGTACTTC

V gene: TRBV5-1
J gene: TRBJ2-2
D gene: .
clone size: .
CDR3 length: 15
CDR3 protein: CASSSRTENTGELFF
CDR3 DNA: TGCGCCAGCAGCTCGCGGACAGAGAACACCGGGGAGCTGTTTTTT